Sequencing of this TCR beta chain was carried out in a study of cytomegalovirus exposure and HLA in healthy donors. Study findings and constraints: TCR beta V- and J-gene trimming was later associated with a missense DCLRE1C variant.

The V and J ends lost 1 base and 4 bases respectively, with 13 bases between them. The CDR3 has 15 residues. Germline V gives CDR1 SGHVS, CDR2 FNYEAQ. PCR primers comprised 60 Vbeta and 13 Jbeta primers. The data were produced by immunoSEQ multiplex PCR, yet TCRdb's version contains in-frame clones alone and is incomplete. In the table there are some 120,000 clones, around 78% of which are singletons. Turning to this clone: Its target is not known.

Sample: PBMCs. This chain links TRBV7-6 with TRBJ1-2; D gene ambiguous. The sequence was obtained from a man aged 35 to 55 in good health and CMV-seronegative. In DNA form, the CDR3 reads TGTGCCAGCAGCTTAGGCGCAGGATCTGGCTATGGCTACACCTTC. Protein product: CASSLGAGSGYGYTF. The whole variable domain, remainder taken from reference TRBV7-6 and TRBJ1-2, is GAGVSQSPRYKVTKRGQDVALRCDPISGHVSLYWYRQALGQGPEFLTYFNYEAQQDKSGLPNDRFSAERPEGSISTLTIQRTEQRDSAMYRCASSLGAGSGYGYTFGSGTRLTVV.